The 21 T cell receptor beta chains given below trace back to one sample, sequenced in a study of shared clonotypes between healthy human individuals. Clones were sequenced by immunoSEQ multiplex PCR, and TCRdb holds only the in-frame ones, with some missing. There are 1,400,000 or so clones in the sample; around 98.5% occur only once, and roughly 0.35% lies in the top ten. Specimen: naive CD4+ T cells sorted from blood. Subset in this sample: CD45RA+ positively selected. Receptors originate from a man aged 25 to 45 in good health.

The sample holds one count of this clone. J is TRBJ2-5 and V is TRBV14, with D possibly being TRBD2 (5 bases). The CDR3 contains 13 residues. The ends were cut back, 1 base at V and 8 bases at J, with 11 bases in the middle. The germline V gene has CDR1 SGHDN and CDR2 FVKESK. The chain's CDR3 is CASSQGVRGTQYF. As DNA, the CDR3 is TGTGCCAGCAGCCAAGGGGTCCGGGGTACCCAGTACTTC.

The rearrangement uses TRBV25-1 and TRBJ2-5; D is undetermined. Germline V CDR1 and CDR2: MGHDK, SYGVNS. This CDR3 spans 12 amino acids. Trimming left V 4 bases short and J 5 bases short, with 8 bases between. The CDR3 DNA is TGTGCCAGCAGTGGAGCCACCGAGACCCAGTACTTC. Translation gives CASSGATETQYF.

This chain uses TRBV5-5 with TRBJ2-7, with D perhaps assigned TRBD1 or TRBD2 (6 bases each). Germline values: CDR1 SGHKS, CDR2 YYEKEE (reference sequence). V lost 6 bases to trimming and J lost 9 bases, with 16 bases between them. The CDR3 is made up of 12 amino acids. CDR3 sequence (DNA): TGTGCCAGCAACAGGGAGGTCGATCGGCAGTACTTC. Translating it yields CASNREVDRQYF. Full variable domain (rest looked up from reference TRBV5-5 and TRBJ2-7): DAGVTQSPTHLIKTRGQQVTLRCSPISGHKSVSWYQQVLGQGPQFIFQYYEKEERGRGNFPDRFSARQFPNYSSELNVNALLLGDSALYLCASNREVDRQYFGPGTRLTVT.

This clone was seen a single time. V and J are TRBV2 and TRBJ2-2; no definite D call. The CDR3 has 13 residues. In germline, CDR1 is SNHLY, CDR2 FYNNEI. V lost 5 bases, J lost 7 bases, and 11 bases lay in between. CDR3 nucleotides: TGTGCCAGCAGTCCACGAGGAAGCGGGGAGCTGTTTTTT. Its protein product is CASSPRGSGELFF.

For this clone: This same CDR3 is encoded by further DNA sequences in the sample. The gene calls are TRBV28 and TRBJ1-2, with D unresolved. Germline V lookup: CDR1 MDHEN, CDR2 SYDVKM. The CDR3 runs to 12 residues. Trimming removed 3 bases at V and 4 bases at J, with 6 bases between. The CDR3 nucleotides are TGTGCCAGCAGTTTGGTCAGCTATGGCTACACCTTC. This gives the protein CASSLVSYGYTF.

The V call is TRBV7-2, the J call TRBJ2-2, with 8 bases aligning to TRBD2. With V trimmed by 5 bases and J by 0 bases, 2 bases remained unmatched. Per germline, CDR1 SGHTA and CDR2 FQGNSA. This CDR3 has 15 amino acids. This CDR3 is CASSPRGANTGELFF. CDR3 bases: TGTGCCAGCAGCCCGCGGGGGGCGAACACCGGGGAGCTGTTTTTT. Variable domain in full (rest from reference TRBV7-2 and TRBJ2-2): GAGVSQSPSNKVTEKGKDVELRCDPISGHTALYWYRQSLGQGLEFLIYFQGNSAPDKSGLPSDRFSAERTGGSVSTLTIQRTQQEDSAVYLCASSPRGANTGELFFGEGSRLTVL.

The chain employs TRBV7-9 and TRBJ1-5, with D possibly being TRBD1 (6 bases). Germline V CDR1 and CDR2: SEHNR, FQNEAQ (reference sequence). V lost 7 bases to trimming and J lost 2 bases, with 15 bases between them. This CDR3 contains 15 residues. Here the CDR3 DNA reads TGTGCCAGCACCCCCGGGGGGGCCGGCAATCAGCCCCAGCATTTT. Its translation is CASTPGGAGNQPQHF.

As to this clone: Within the sample, other DNA sequences also encode this same CDR3. The chain combines TRBV7-2 with TRBJ2-7; the D is unclear. Germline values: CDR1 SGHTA, CDR2 FQGNSA. CDR3 length: 11 residues. V was trimmed by 2 bases and J by 4 bases, leaving 3 bases between them. The CDR3 nucleotides read TGTGCCAGCAGCTTACTTTACGAGCAGTACTTC. As protein: CASSLLYEQYF.

The J gene is TRBJ2-1, the V gene TRBV18; TRBD2 might be the D (5 bases). Germline V gene data show CDR1 as KGHSH and CDR2 as LQKENI. This CDR3 is built from 17 residues. V was pared by 3 bases and J by 0 bases, with 15 bases between. DNA of the CDR3: TGTGCCAGCTCACCCGTTTTCAGAACTAGCTCCTACAATGAGCAGTTCTTC. Translating it yields CASSPVFRTSSYNEQFF.

CDR3 sequence: CASSLLGREDYEQYF. As DNA, the CDR3 is TGCGCCAGCAGCCTCCTGGGGCGGGAGGACTACGAGCAGTACTTC. J is TRBJ2-7 and V is TRBV5-1; 8 nucleotides match TRBD2. The CDR3 length is 15 residues. Germline V gene data show CDR1 as SGHRS and CDR2 as YFSETQ. The V segment lost 4 bases and the J segment 3 bases; nucleotides outside the gene matches: 9.

The J gene is TRBJ2-4, the V gene TRBV2, with a weak D call TRBD2 (5 bases). The V gene lost 6 bases and the J gene lost 2 bases, with 14 bases spanning the gap. Germline V gene lookup returns CDR1 SNHLY and CDR2 FYNNEI. CDR3 length equals 15 residues. The CDR3 bases are TGTGCCAGCAGGCCTGGACTCCTAACCAAAAACATTCAGTACTTC. It translates to CASRPGLLTKNIQYF.

This chain joins TRBV27 and TRBJ2-7; TRBD2 agrees at 11 bases. The CDR3 contains 17 residues. Germline values: CDR1 MNHEY, CDR2 SMNVEV (reference sequence). V lost 4 bases and J lost 3; bases outside the gene matches: 11. CDR3 in amino acids: CASSSPPLAGVIYEQYF. CDR3 DNA sequence: TGTGCCAGCAGTTCCCCCCCACTAGCGGGAGTCATCTACGAGCAGTACTTC.

The CDR3 protein is CASSLSTSGRDHEQYF. CDR3 sequence (DNA): TGCGCCAGCAGCTTGTCGACTAGCGGGAGGGACCACGAGCAGTACTTC. The rearrangement uses TRBV5-1 and TRBJ2-7, with TRBD2 identical over 14 bases. The CDR3 is made up of 16 amino acids. V trimming: 1 base; J trimming: 5 bases; junction bases outside the gene matches: 5. Looked up from germline, CDR1 is SGHRS and CDR2 is YFSETQ. Combining the CDR3 with reference TRBV5-1 and TRBJ2-7 gives the whole variable domain KAGVTQTPRYLIKTRGQQVTLSCSPISGHRSVSWYQQTPGQGLQFLFEYFSETQRNKGNFPGRFSGRQFSNSRSEMNVSTLELGDSALYLCASSLSTSGRDHEQYFGPGTRLTVT.

This clone was found once. J is TRBJ1-5 and V is TRBV19; 9 bases line up with TRBD1. J was trimmed by 2 bases and V by 3 bases; bases with no gene match: 5. This CDR3 region has 16 residues. Germline assignment: CDR1 LNHDA and CDR2 SQIVND (reference sequence). CDR3 amino acids: CASSIPRQGGNQPQHF. In DNA, the CDR3 is TGTGCCAGTAGTATCCCCCGACAGGGGGGCAATCAGCCCCAGCATTTT.

The chain recombines TRBV7-8 with TRBJ2-5; TRBD2 might be the D (5 bases). CDR1 SGHVS and CDR2 FQNEAQ come from the germline V gene. V lost 3 bases and J lost 5, with 13 bases in between. The CDR3 extends over 14 amino acids. The CDR3 region is CASSFPGSYETQYF. The CDR3 DNA follows: TGTGCCAGCAGCTTCCCGGGATCGTATGAGACCCAGTACTTC.

The chain has TRBV6-5 and TRBJ1-4; D is unresolved. Germline V gene sequence: CDR1 MNHEY, CDR2 SVGAGI. This CDR3 region has 14 residues. V was clipped by 8 bases and J by 5 bases, with 15 bases between them. The CDR3 bases are TGTGCCAGCGGCCGCCGGGTAGGAAATGAAAAACTGTTTTTT. It encodes CASGRRVGNEKLFF.

J is TRBJ2-3 and V is TRBV2; maybe TRBD2 (5 bases). The V gene lost 7 bases and the J gene lost 8 bases, with 22 bases spanning the gap. CDR1 and CDR2 (germline): SNHLY, FYNNEI. This CDR3 comprises 15 residues. The CDR3 DNA sequence: TGTGCCAGCATTGGTGCTGGTGATAGGGCGGGTACGCAGTATTTT. Protein product: CASIGAGDRAGTQYF.

The chain recombines TRBV7-7 with TRBJ2-2; 10 nucleotides line up with TRBD2. The CDR3 runs to 15 residues. Trimming removed 1 base from V and 6 bases from J; junction bases left unmatched: 2. In germline, CDR1 is SSHAT, CDR2 FNYEAQ (reference sequence). CDR3 sequence (DNA): TGTGCCAGCAGCTTAGAAGCGGGAGGGCCCGGGGAGCTGTTTTTT. It is translated as CASSLEAGGPGELFF.

The CDR3: CASSLGRESYNEQFF. The CDR3 DNA is TGTGCCAGCAGCTTAGGGCGGGAGTCGTACAATGAGCAGTTCTTC. This chain connects TRBV7-9 to TRBJ2-1, with 7 bases fitting TRBD2. The CDR3 covers 15 residues. From germline, CDR1 is SEHNR and CDR2 FQNEAQ (reference sequence). J lost 4 bases, V lost 1 base, and 4 bases had no gene match. Full variable domain (rest looked up from reference TRBV7-9 and TRBJ2-1): DTGVSQNPRHKITKRGQNVTFRCDPISEHNRLYWYRQTLGQGPEFLTYFQNEAQLEKSRLLSDRFSAERPKGSFSTLEIQRTEQGDSAMYLCASSLGRESYNEQFFGPGTRLTVL.

The V gene is TRBV2, the J gene TRBJ2-7, with D possibly being TRBD2 (6 bases). With 4 bases removed from V and 2 bases from J, the gap between germline ends came to 12 bases. The CDR3 covers 14 residues. Germline values: CDR1 SNHLY, CDR2 FYNNEI. Here the CDR3 DNA reads TGTGCCAGCAGTGGTCGGAGGGAAGCCTACGAGCAGTACTTC. Its protein is CASSGRREAYEQYF. The full variable domain, completed using reference TRBV2 and TRBJ2-7, is EPEVTQTPSHQVTQMGQEVILRCVPISNHLYFYWYRQILGQKVEFLVSFYNNEISEKSEIFDDQFSVERPDGSNFTLKIRSTKLEDSAMYFCASSGRREAYEQYFGPGTRLTVT.

CDR3 residues: CASSSRDRVRGNTIYF. The CDR3 nucleotides read TGTGCCAGCAGCTCCCGGGACAGGGTGCGGGGAAACACCATATATTTT. The genes are TRBV7-9 and TRBJ1-3, with TRBD1 matching 9 bases. The CDR3 has 16 residues. Germline CDR1 is SEHNR and CDR2 is FQNEAQ (reference sequence). V lost 4 bases and J lost 4; bases outside the gene matches: 8.